This T cell receptor beta chain was identified in a study of OX40 agonist ivuxolimab in advanced cancers. The wider study: Dose-escalation patients were diagnosed with hepatocellular carcinoma, melanoma, renal cell cancer or head and neck cancer.

Data came from immunoSEQ multiplex PCR; TCRdb stores just in-frame clones and leaves some out. The repertoire holds 60,000 to 85,000 clones, with under 90% as singletons. The germline gives CDR1 LGHNA, CDR2 YNFKEQ. Trimming removed 4 bases from V and 5 bases from J, with 11 bases in between. The CDR3 is made up of 13 amino acids. This TCR was sampled from an adult with an advanced solid tumor such as melanoma, head and neck, liver or kidney cancer. The chain combines TRBV4-2 with TRBJ1-2; weak D call: TRBD1 (5 bases). Specimen: CD4+ or CD8+ T cells sorted from blood, collected in a trial of the OX40 agonist ivuxolimab. The CDR3 sequence is CASSLPGTYGYTF. The CDR3 nucleotides read TGTGCCAGCAGCCTGCCGGGGACTTATGGCTACACCTTC.